The rows below give T cell receptor beta chains drawn from one sample of a study of T cell responses to AZD1222 COVID-19 vaccine. Produced via immunoSEQ multiplex PCR; TCRdb's table is partial and in-frame only. The sample includes tens of thousands of clones, more than 90% of them seen just once. The source material was peripheral blood, sampled on day 0 of AZD1222 vaccination. These receptor sequences come from an adult in good health. CDR3s leave out the opening cysteine and the closing phenylalanine or tryptophan.

CDR3 protein: ASSLEDRGETEAF; V gene: TRBV5-5
CDR3 protein: ASSTLNRQVGLHGYT; V gene: TRBV19
CDR3 protein: ASSSLTAMNTGELF; V gene: TRBV9
CDR3 protein: ASSPGRYNEQF; V gene: TRBV18
CDR3 protein: ASSEEGGMNTEAF; V gene: TRBV6-4
CDR3 protein: ASRHTTGRNQPQH; V gene: TRBV7-7
CDR3 protein: ASSDHRSTGELF; V gene: TRBV6-4
CDR3 protein: ASSLEWTVNTEAF; V gene: TRBV5-1
CDR3 protein: ASSLGGTGSFYT; V gene: TRBV5-1
CDR3 protein: ASSLGLGVGETQY; V gene: TRBV9
CDR3 protein: ATSRRHGNTEAF; V gene: TRBV15
CDR3 protein: ASRDGTGGEKLF; V gene: TRBV2
CDR3 protein: ASSETGIDYGYT; V gene: TRBV25-1
CDR3 protein: ASITNTEAF; V gene: TRBV19
CDR3 protein: SASEDRNTEAF; V gene: TRBV20-1
CDR3 protein: ASSLGDTSGNTIY; V gene: TRBV5-1
CDR3 protein: AWSEGLATGELF; V gene: TRBV30
CDR3 protein: ASSISGGANTGELF; V gene: TRBV5-1
CDR3 protein: ASSLGRVGYT; V gene: TRBV5-6
CDR3 protein: ASSLGGDRENTEAF; V gene: TRBV11-3
CDR3 protein: ASSGGADTQY; V gene: TRBV6-2/TRBV6-3
CDR3 protein: ASSQQGISTDTQY; V gene: TRBV11-3
CDR3 protein: ASSLVTEKMVYGQPQH; V gene: TRBV7-9
CDR3 protein: ASSFETGSWDEQF; V gene: TRBV5-1
CDR3 protein: SVPGQGGNQPQH; V gene: TRBV29-1
CDR3 protein: ASSYSDKFETQY; V gene: TRBV6-5
CDR3 protein: ASSTRSDTEAF; V gene: TRBV2
CDR3 protein: ASSRGLQGAYGYT; V gene: TRBV4-1
CDR3 protein: ASRQGGNTEAF; V gene: TRBV7-3
CDR3 protein: ASSLRRYEQY; V gene: TRBV12-3/TRBV12-4